What follows are 5 T cell receptor beta chains derived from one specimen sequenced in a study of shared clonotypes between healthy human individuals (TCRdb year 2020). CD8 naive samples were CD45RO-negative cells positively selected for CCR7, giving a CD45RA+CCR7+ population that excluded TemRA cells. Library generation was performed with the immunoSEQ multiplex PCR assay. TCRdb re-hosts the immuneACCESS table, in-frame sequences only. Its copies lack some clones; in the studies checked, an unresolved V gene accounts for under half of them, and the cause for the rest is not known. For this sample the table gives around 600,000 clones, of which 95% were detected only once. In total, the top ten clones hold approximately 0.12% of the sample. The specimen was naive CD8+ T cells sorted from blood. Interpreted using the paper, the cell subset or site label stands for: CD45RA+CCR7+. These receptors were collected from a woman in her twenties or thirties in good health.

The CDR3 nucleotides read TGTGCCAGCAGTGAGATCTACGAGCAGTACTTC. Translating gives CASSEIYEQYF. This chain uses TRBV25-1 with TRBJ2-5; D remains ambiguous. The J call is uncertain, as TRBJ2-7 better fits the DNA end. The CDR3 is 11 amino acids. In germline, CDR1 is MGHDK, CDR2 SYGVNS.

The gene calls are TRBV28 and TRBJ1-5; D is ambiguous. CDR1 and CDR2 (germline): MDHEN, SYDVKM. The length of the CDR3 is 15 residues. Trimming removed 6 bases from V and 5 bases from J, with 17 bases in between. As DNA, the CDR3 is TGTGCCAGCAGATCGGGCTTCAACCCGTATCAGCCCCAGCATTTT. Its translation is CASRSGFNPYQPQHF.

About this clone itself: Other DNA sequences of this sample code for an identical CDR3. The chain combines TRBV10-3 with TRBJ2-7; no definite D call. The ends were cut back, 0 bases at V and 4 bases at J, with 10 bases in the middle. The germline CDR1 and CDR2 sequences are ENHRY and SYGVKD. The CDR3 covers 14 residues. CDR3 residues: CAISESGSSYEQYF. The CDR3 DNA reads as TGTGCCATCAGTGAGTCGGGTAGTTCGTACGAGCAGTACTTC.

This clone was counted a few times. The chain uses TRBV10-1 and TRBJ2-7, with D hard to call. The CDR3 runs 13 residues. With 3 bases removed from V and 0 bases from J, the gap between germline ends came to 6 bases. CDR1 is WNHNN, CDR2 SYGVQD, per germline (reference sequence). The CDR3 nucleotides read TGCGCCAGCAGTGATGACAACTCCTACGAGCAGTACTTC. As protein: CASSDDNSYEQYF.

The rearrangement joins TRBV29-1 to TRBJ1-2; D may be TRBD1 (5 bases). This CDR3 contains 12 residues. CDR1 is SQVTM, CDR2 ANQGSEA, per germline. Deletions cut 4 bases from V and 5 bases from J, with 11 bases between. In nucleotides, the CDR3 is TGCAGCGTTGCGGGGGAGCGATATGGCTACACCTTC. Protein product: CSVAGERYGYTF.